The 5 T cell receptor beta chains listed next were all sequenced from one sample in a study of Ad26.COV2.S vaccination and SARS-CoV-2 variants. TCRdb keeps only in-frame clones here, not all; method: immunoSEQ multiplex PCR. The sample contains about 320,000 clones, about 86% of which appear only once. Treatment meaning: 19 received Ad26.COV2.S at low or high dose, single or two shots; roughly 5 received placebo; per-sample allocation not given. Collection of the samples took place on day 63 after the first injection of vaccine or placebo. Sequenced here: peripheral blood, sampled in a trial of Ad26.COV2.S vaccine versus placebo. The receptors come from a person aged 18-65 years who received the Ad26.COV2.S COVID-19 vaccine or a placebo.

In DNA form, the CDR3 reads TGTGCCAGCAGCTTAGTACCAGGCCAGCCCCAGCATTTT. It yields the protein CASSLVPGQPQHF. The chain uses TRBV7-2 and TRBJ1-5; D gene ambiguous. Per the germline V gene, CDR1 is SGHTA and CDR2 is FQGNSA. Trimming pared 1 base from V and 7 bases from J, leaving 8 bases between. The CDR3 is 13 amino acids. The full variable domain, with the rest looked up from reference TRBV7-2 and TRBJ1-5, is GAGVSQSPSNKVTEKGKDVELRCDPISGHTALYWYRQSLGQGLEFLIYFQGNSAPDKSGLPSDRFSAERTGGSVSTLTIQRTQQEDSAVYLCASSLVPGQPQHFGDGTRLSIL.

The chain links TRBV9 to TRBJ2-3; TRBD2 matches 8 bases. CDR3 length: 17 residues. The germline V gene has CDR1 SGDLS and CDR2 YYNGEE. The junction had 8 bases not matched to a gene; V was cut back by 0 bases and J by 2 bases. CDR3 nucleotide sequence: TGTGCCAGCAGCGTAGTAGGTGGTAGCGGGGCCACAGATACGCAGTATTTT. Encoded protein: CASSVVGGSGATDTQYF.

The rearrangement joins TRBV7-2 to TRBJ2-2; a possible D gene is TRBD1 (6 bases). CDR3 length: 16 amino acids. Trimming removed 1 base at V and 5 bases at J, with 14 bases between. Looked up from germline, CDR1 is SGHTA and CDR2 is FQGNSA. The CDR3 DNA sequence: TGTGCCAGCAGCTTAGGGACAGCCTCGAGGACCGGGGAGCTGTTTTTT. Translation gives CASSLGTASRTGELFF.

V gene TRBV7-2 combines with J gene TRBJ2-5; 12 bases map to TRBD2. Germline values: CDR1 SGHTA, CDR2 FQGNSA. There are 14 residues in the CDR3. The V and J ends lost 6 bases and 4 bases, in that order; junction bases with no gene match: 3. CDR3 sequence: CASRTSGGVETQYF. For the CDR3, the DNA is TGTGCCAGCAGGACTAGCGGGGGCGTAGAGACCCAGTACTTC.

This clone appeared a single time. The CDR3 reads CAISESGAGGLYEKLFF. CDR3 nucleotide sequence: TGTGCCATCAGTGAGTCGGGCGCCGGGGGCCTGTATGAAAAACTGTTTTTT. The chain recombines TRBV10-3 with TRBJ1-4, with TRBD1 as a possible D gene (6 bases). Trimming removed 0 bases from V and 6 bases from J, with 17 bases in between. This CDR3 has 17 residues. The germline CDR1 and CDR2 sequences are ENHRY and SYGVKD.